These T cell receptor beta chains were read from a single sample in a study of cytomegalovirus exposure and HLA in healthy donors. Generated by immunoSEQ multiplex PCR, the TCRdb table keeps only in-frame clones and is missing some. The sample has roughly 140,000 clones; around 80% are singletons. The source material was PBMCs. The receptors here all came from a man in his forties or fifties in good health and CMV-seropositive. The CDR3 runs from the conserved cysteine through the conserved F or W. Each record gives: V gene, clone size, J gene, D gene, CDR3 protein, CDR3 DNA. The D gene is left open where the match is weak. Clone size, where shown, is once, few, many, or a class for clones that have expanded.

>TRBV29-1|.|TRBJ2-7|TRBD1
CSVVPGQGYEQYF
TGCAGCGTGGTACCGGGACAGGGCTACGAGCAGTACTTC
>TRBV4-3|.|TRBJ2-2|TRBD2
CASSPGRVSGELFF
TGCGCCAGCAGCCCCGGGAGGGTCTCCGGGGAGCTGTTTTTT
>TRBV6-6|.|TRBJ2-7|TRBD2
CASSYRGGFDEQYF
TGTGCCAGCAGTTACCGGGGGGGGTTCGACGAGCAGTACTTC
>TRBV7-9|.|TRBJ2-5|.
CASSRRASVQETQYF
TGTGCCAGCAGCAGAAGGGCTAGCGTGCAAGAGACCCAGTACTTC
>TRBV27|.|TRBJ1-1|.
CASSLQGDFLEAFF
TGTGCCAGCAGTCTACAGGGAGACTTCCTTGAAGCTTTCTTT
>TRBV11-2|.|TRBJ2-7|TRBD2
CASSTSGRPYEQYF
TGTGCCAGCAGCACTAGCGGGAGACCCTACGAGCAGTACTTC
>TRBV29-1|.|TRBJ2-7|TRBD1
CSVEGTGKAYEQYF
TGCAGCGTTGAAGGGACAGGGAAGGCCTACGAGCAGTACTTC
>TRBV4-1|.|TRBJ2-7|.
CASSQEDGRGSEQYF
TGCGCCAGCAGCCAAGAGGATGGCAGGGGCAGCGAGCAGTACTTC
>TRBV11-2|.|TRBJ1-1|TRBD1
CATTDRVTVAEAFF
TGTGCCACCACGGACAGGGTAACTGTAGCTGAAGCTTTCTTT
>TRBV30|.|TRBJ1-3|.
CAWREEQPSSGNTIYF
TGTGCCTGGAGGGAGGAACAGCCGAGCTCTGGAAACACCATATATTTT
>TRBV7-9|.|TRBJ2-7|TRBD2
CASSGTASGSAYEQYF
TGTGCCAGCAGCGGGACTGCTAGCGGGAGCGCCTACGAGCAGTACTTC
>TRBV11-2|.|TRBJ2-5|TRBD2
CASSHGTSGIQETQYF
TGTGCCAGCAGCCACGGGACTAGCGGAATCCAAGAGACCCAGTACTTC
>TRBV15|.|TRBJ2-7|TRBD1
CATSRSGTGYEQYF
TGTGCCACCAGCCGTTCTGGGACAGGCTACGAGCAGTACTTC
>TRBV28|.|TRBJ1-2|.
CASRAQGKDGYTF
TGTGCCAGCAGGGCACAGGGTAAAGATGGCTACACCTTC
>TRBV5-4|.|TRBJ1-4|TRBD1
CASSSRDRGIKEKLFF
TGTGCCAGCAGCAGTAGGGACAGGGGGATTAAGGAAAAACTGTTTTTT
>TRBV6-6|.|TRBJ1-3|.
CASSYSSSGNTIYF
TGTGCCAGCAGTTACTCGAGCTCTGGAAACACCATATATTTT
>TRBV19|few|TRBJ1-1|TRBD1
CASTGTGVLEAFF
TGTGCCAGTACCGGGACAGGGGTTCTGGAAGCTTTCTTT
>TRBV30|few|TRBJ1-1|.
CAWTREVNTEAFF
TGTGCCTGGACTCGGGAGGTGAACACTGAAGCTTTCTTT
>TRBV19|.|TRBJ1-1|TRBD1
CASSIRDRVLGTEAFF
TGTGCCAGTAGTATTCGGGACAGGGTACTCGGCACTGAAGCTTTCTTT
>TRBV7-9|.|TRBJ2-1|TRBD2
CASSPRLAGGMNEQFF
TGTGCCAGCAGCCCGCGACTAGCGGGGGGAATGAATGAGCAGTTCTTC
>TRBV15|.|TRBJ2-5|.
CATSGRGGDGETQYF
TGTGCCACCAGCGGCCGAGGGGGTGATGGGGAGACCCAGTACTTC
>TRBV30|.|TRBJ2-7|.
CAWRATGVYEQYF
TGTGCCTGGAGGGCAACGGGAGTATACGAGCAGTACTTC
>TRBV7-2|.|TRBJ1-3|TRBD1
CASSRPGQADTIYF
TGTGCCAGCAGTCGACCGGGACAGGCAGACACCATATATTTT
>TRBV6-1|.|TRBJ1-2|.
CASSTWQGYTF
TGTGCCAGCAGCACATGGCAGGGCTACACCTTC
>TRBV2|.|TRBJ1-3|TRBD1
CASSDFRQGAGNTIYF
TGTGCCAGCAGCGATTTCCGACAGGGGGCTGGAAACACCATATATTTT
>TRBV28|.|TRBJ2-7|TRBD2
CASSVSGGVYEQYF
TGTGCCAGCAGTGTTAGCGGGGGGGTGTACGAGCAGTACTTC
>TRBV19|.|TRBJ2-4|.
CASSNPRLGNIQYF
TGTGCCAGTAGTAACCCCCGCCTCGGAAACATTCAGTACTTC
>TRBV6-5|few|TRBJ1-2|.
CASKTRGLVDGYTF
TGTGCCAGCAAAACGAGGGGGTTAGTTGATGGCTACACCTTC
>TRBV5-1|.|TRBJ2-7|TRBD1
CASSLKVRQGGDYEQYF
TGCGCCAGCAGCTTGAAGGTTCGACAGGGGGGAGACTACGAGCAGTACTTC
>TRBV27|.|TRBJ2-1|TRBD1
CASSSKSDRGMPLRSYNEQFF
TGTGCCAGCAGTTCAAAATCGGACAGGGGCATGCCCCTTAGATCCTACAATGAGCAGTTCTTC
>TRBV6-1|.|TRBJ2-2|.
CATKAGLSTGELFF
TGTGCCACAAAGGCAGGGCTCAGCACCGGGGAGCTGTTTTTT
>TRBV27|.|TRBJ2-3|.
CASSWGSTSTDTQYF
TGTGCCAGCAGTTGGGGCTCGACTAGCACAGATACGCAGTATTTT
>TRBV6-6|.|TRBJ2-2|.
CASSYSSGSGELFF
TGTGCCAGCAGTTACTCTTCAGGGTCCGGGGAGCTGTTTTTT
>TRBV7-9|.|TRBJ1-2|.
CAAARLGGTLTTGYTF
TGTGCAGCAGCTCGCCTCGGAGGGACCCTAACTACTGGCTACACCTTC
>TRBV6-6|.|TRBJ2-1|.
CASMIRSNEQFF
TGTGCCAGCATGATTAGATCTAATGAGCAGTTCTTC
>TRBV30|.|TRBJ2-1|.
CAWSVLTGRNEQFF
TGTGCCTGGAGTGTCCTGACAGGCAGGAATGAGCAGTTCTTC
>TRBV6-6|once|TRBJ1-1|.
CASSPTGLNTEAFF
TGTGCCAGCAGCCCTACAGGCCTTAACACTGAAGCTTTCTTT
>TRBV29-1|few|TRBJ2-7|.
CSAHIGGYEQYF
TGCAGCGCCCATATCGGAGGCTACGAGCAGTACTTC
>TRBV5-8|.|TRBJ1-6|.
CASSFEGRGSPLHF
TGTGCCAGCAGCTTCGAGGGGCGGGGATCACCCCTCCACTTT
>TRBV5-1|.|TRBJ2-7|.
CASSLASGVSSYEQYF
TGCGCCAGCAGCTTGGCCTCGGGGGTGAGCTCCTACGAGCAGTACTTC
>TRBV4-3|once|TRBJ1-2|TRBD1
CASSQVNRDRLYYGYTF
TGCGCCAGCAGCCAAGTGAACCGGGACAGACTCTACTATGGCTACACCTTC
>TRBV5-6|once|TRBJ2-5|.
CASSLRWVEEETQYF
TGTGCCAGCAGCCTTCGTTGGGTTGAGGAAGAGACCCAGTACTTC
>TRBV6-1|once|TRBJ2-1|.
CASSRRQEEFF
TGTGCCAGCAGCCGCCGGCAGGAGGAGTTCTTC
>TRBV5-1|.|TRBJ2-7|.
CASSPGLEQYF
TGCGCCAGCAGCCCGGGTTTAGAGCAGTACTTC
>TRBV7-9|once|TRBJ1-6|.
CASSLGHVNSPLHF
TGTGCCAGCAGCTTAGGTCATGTTAATTCACCCCTCCACTTT
>TRBV19|.|TRBJ1-4|TRBD1
CASSTRAPTGGREKLFF
TGTGCCAGTAGTACCCGGGCCCCGACAGGGGGCAGGGAAAAACTGTTTTTT
>TRBV4-2|.|TRBJ1-2|TRBD1
CASSGRSRTGGYGYTF
TGTGCCAGCAGCGGACGTAGTAGGACAGGGGGCTATGGCTACACCTTC
>TRBV9|.|TRBJ2-1|.
CASSVTGNEQFF
TGTGCCAGCAGCGTTACAGGGAATGAGCAGTTCTTC
>TRBV27|.|TRBJ1-1|TRBD1
CASSRDGQGATEAFF
TGTGCCAGCAGTCGCGATGGACAGGGGGCAACTGAAGCTTTCTTT
>TRBV5-1|.|TRBJ1-6|TRBD1
CASSLTGANSPLHF
TGCGCCAGCAGCTTGACAGGGGCCAATTCACCCCTCCACTTT
>TRBV21-1|.|TRBJ2-7|.
CASSIPTGNDNYEQYF
TGTGCCAGCAGCATCCCGACAGGCAATGACAACTACGAGCAGTACTTC
>TRBV5-6|.|TRBJ2-3|TRBD1
CASSEGASDTQYF
TGTGCCAGCAGCGAGGGGGCCTCAGATACGCAGTATTTT
>TRBV4-3|.|TRBJ1-2|.
CASSQEAGRLDYGYTF
TGCGCCAGCAGCCAAGAGGCGGGGCGCCTAGACTATGGCTACACCTTC
>TRBV11-3|.|TRBJ2-3|TRBD2
CASSLLAGPTDTQYF
TGTGCCAGCAGCTTACTAGCGGGCCCCACAGATACGCAGTATTTT
>TRBV5-1|few|TRBJ2-5|TRBD2
CASSSRPGLRTSRYQETQYF
TGCGCCAGCAGCTCCCGTCCGGGACTTCGGACTAGCCGGTACCAAGAGACCCAGTACTTC
>TRBV11-1|.|TRBJ1-1|.
CASRRTGITEAFF
TGTGCCAGCAGACGCACAGGGATAACTGAAGCTTTCTTT
>TRBV7-2|.|TRBJ2-1|TRBD2
CASSFAGVVRNEQFF
TGTGCCAGCAGCTTCGCGGGAGTCGTGCGCAATGAGCAGTTCTTC
>TRBV7-6|once|TRBJ2-7|TRBD2
CASSVREGEQYF
TGTGCCAGCAGCGTCAGGGAGGGCGAGCAGTACTTC
>TRBV9|.|TRBJ1-5|TRBD1
CAAQGGPERQPQHF
TGTGCCGCCCAGGGGGGACCGGAACGTCAGCCCCAGCATTTT
>TRBV5-4|.|TRBJ1-1|.
CASSPQVPNTEAFF
TGTGCCAGCAGCCCCCAGGTCCCGAACACTGAAGCTTTCTTT